This TCR beta chain was sequenced for a study of shared clonotypes between healthy human individuals. General study points: Sampling involved blood alone; tissue repertoires likely differ. Rarefaction gave evidence that sorted-subset sequencing remained incomplete despite large depth.

Profiling relied on immunoSEQ multiplex PCR, and the TCRdb table lists in-frame clones only, not all of them. The sample carries 2 million or so clones, about 94% recorded once. V was trimmed by 2 bases and J by 0 bases, leaving 11 bases between them. CDR3 size: 15 residues. Germline V gives CDR1 LGHNA, CDR2 YNFKEQ. This clone has only one observation. Its antigen remains unidentified. Positively selected for CCR7, the CD45RO-negative cells used as naive CD8 cells excluded terminally differentiated effector memory CD45RA+ cells. The source is a man aged 18 to 30 in good health. Sequenced material: naive CD8+ T cells sorted from blood. V gene TRBV4-2 combines with J gene TRBJ2-7; no clear D. Here the CDR3 reads CASSQFYGGSYEQYF. The CDR3 bases are TGTGCCAGCAGCCAATTCTACGGTGGCTCCTACGAGCAGTACTTC.